This TCR beta chain was profiled in a study of cytomegalovirus exposure and HLA in healthy donors. On the study more broadly: The 130 or so validation repertoires, a later analysis reported, used the same platform as the roughly 660 repertoires from the first cohort.

The CDR3 is 15 amino acids. Study observations and caveats: Most sequenced TCRs were rare (though some public TCRs occurred in many donors).

About this clone: Its target is unknown.

Generated by immunoSEQ multiplex PCR, the TCRdb table keeps only in-frame clones and is missing some. The table has 250,000 to 400,000 clones, 88% seen once. The material sequenced was PBMCs. The rearrangement joins TRBV1 to TRBJ2-5; the table gives TRBD2 as D, unverified against the DNA. TRBV1 is a known pseudogene. This TCR came from a man between 25 and 39 years old in good health and CMV-seronegative. DNA of the CDR3: TGCACCAGCAGCCACGACCGTTGGCGGCAAGAGACCCAGTACTTC. Its protein product is CTSSHDRWRQETQYF.